A selection of T cell receptor beta chains follows, all from one sample in a study of blood T cells in healthy people across ages. Each CDR3 protein gets one entry after TCRdb re-called the 5' RACE reads with MiXCR. The sample contains nearly 1 million distinct CDR3 sequences, just over 50% of which appear only once. Sequences were obtained from blood. The source is a woman aged 60-75 years in good health. Both conserved end residues are part of each CDR3. A D gene is named only where the DNA matches it firmly. The size of a clone is reported for some rows only, either as once, few or many, or as a class for expanded clones.

CDR3nt | CDR3aa | d_gene | j_gene | v_gene | abundance
TGCAGTGCTAGGGTTCTTAACTCCTACAATGAGCAGTTCTTC | CSARVLNSYNEQFF | - | TRBJ2-1 | TRBV20-1 | few
TGCAGCGTTGAAGGGACAGGGGGGAATACGCAGTATTTT | CSVEGTGGNTQYF | TRBD1 | TRBJ2-3 | TRBV29-1 | few
TGCGCCAGCAACCAGGGTTACGAGCAGTACTTC | CASNQGYEQYF | - | TRBJ2-7 | TRBV5-1 | -
TGTGCCAGCAGCTTAGGAGTGGGGATTTTCGAGACCCAGTACTTC | CASSLGVGIFETQYF | - | TRBJ2-5 | TRBV7-9 | -
TGTGCCAGCAGCTTGGGGTCGGGACAGACCTACAATGAGCAGTTCTTC | CASSLGSGQTYNEQFF | TRBD1 | TRBJ2-1 | TRBV5-5 | few
TGTGCCAGCAGGAAACAGACAGGGCCCTCCTACGAGCAGTACTTC | CASRKQTGPSYEQYF | TRBD1 | TRBJ2-7 | TRBV7-2 | few
TGTGCCAGCAGTTTAGATATCACTGAAGCTTTCTTT | CASSLDITEAFF | - | TRBJ1-1 | TRBV12-3/TRBV12-4 | -
TGCGCCAGCAGCCAACTAGCTCTGGGAGAGCAGTACTTC | CASSQLALGEQYF | - | TRBJ2-7 | TRBV4-1 | -
TGTGCCAGCAGTGAAAGACTAGTTGGGGGGGAGCAGTTCTTC | CASSERLVGGEQFF | - | TRBJ2-1 | TRBV2 | few
TGTGCCAGCAGCGGAATACGGCGTTACGAGCAGTACTTC | CASSGIRRYEQYF | - | TRBJ2-7 | TRBV7-2 | -
TGTGCCAGCAGCTTAGGGCTGGGTAGCGGGAGGTACTCTGGGGCCAACGTCCCGACTTTC | CASSLGLGSGRYSGANVPTF | TRBD2 | TRBJ2-6 | TRBV7-2 | -
TGTGCCAGCAGTGGGCAGGGGGTCTTAAAGGGGGCCAACGTCCTGACTTTC | CASSGQGVLKGANVLTF | TRBD1 | TRBJ2-6 | TRBV2 | once
TGCAGTGCTACGACCCGGACAGCAGCGGAGCTGTTTTTT | CSATTRTAAELFF | - | TRBJ2-2 | TRBV20-1 | -
TGCGCCAGCAGCAGCTGGACAGAAAGCACAGATACGCAGTATTTT | CASSSWTESTDTQYF | - | TRBJ2-3 | TRBV5-1 | -
TGTGCCAGCAGTTACTCAGGGGGGCCCTACAATGAGCAGTTCTTC | CASSYSGGPYNEQFF | - | TRBJ2-1 | TRBV6-6 | few
TGCAGTGCTAACCGACGCACCTCCTACAATGAGCAGTTCTTC | CSANRRTSYNEQFF | - | TRBJ2-1 | TRBV20-1 | -
TGTGCCAGCAGCGCAGCATCCAGGGACACTGAAGCTTTCTTT | CASSAASRDTEAFF | - | TRBJ1-1 | TRBV9 | -
TGCAGTGCTGGACCCGGACTAGCGAGAACAGATACGCAGTATTTT | CSAGPGLARTDTQYF | TRBD2 | TRBJ2-3 | TRBV20-1 | -
TGCAGCGTTGAAGCAGGGGACGACTACGAGCAGTACTTC | CSVEAGDDYEQYF | - | TRBJ2-7 | TRBV29-1 | -
TGTGCCAGCAGTTTAGGTCTAGACAGGGCCAATGAGCAGTTCTTC | CASSLGLDRANEQFF | TRBD1 | TRBJ2-1 | TRBV12-3/TRBV12-4 | -
TGTGCCAGCAGTTCGACGGGAGGGACCTACGAGCAGTACTTC | CASSSTGGTYEQYF | TRBD2 | TRBJ2-7 | TRBV28 | few
TGTGCCAGTAGTCGGACGTATGACGAGCAGTACTTC | CASSRTYDEQYF | - | TRBJ2-7 | TRBV19 | -
TGTGCCAGCAGCGTATCGGGACAGTACTACGAGCAGTACTTC | CASSVSGQYYEQYF | TRBD1 | TRBJ2-7 | TRBV3-1 | -
TGTGCCAGCAGTCCCTTAGCGGGAGTAAATGAGCAGTTCTTC | CASSPLAGVNEQFF | TRBD2 | TRBJ2-1 | TRBV27 | -
TGTGCCAGCCGGACTAGCGGGAGAACGAGCTCCTACGAGCAGTACTTC | CASRTSGRTSSYEQYF | TRBD2 | TRBJ2-7 | TRBV28 | -
TGCAGCGGATCAACAGGGGGCTGGTCAGATACGCAGTATTTT | CSGSTGGWSDTQYF | TRBD1 | TRBJ2-3 | TRBV29-1 | few
TGTGCCACCAGTGATTCCGTCCACCCGTTAGGAAACATTCAGTACTTC | CATSDSVHPLGNIQYF | - | TRBJ2-4 | TRBV24-1 | few
TGTGCCAGCAGACAGGTTCACTATGACTACACCTTC | CASRQVHYDYTF | - | TRBJ1-2 | TRBV27 | -
TGTGCCAGCAGCTTGTCACAGAACTCCTACGAGCAGTACTTC | CASSLSQNSYEQYF | - | TRBJ2-7 | TRBV7-9 | -
TGTGCCAGCAGTGAGGCGACAGCGGCCTATGGCTACACCTTC | CASSEATAAYGYTF | - | TRBJ1-2 | TRBV6-2/TRBV6-3 | -
TGCGCCAGCAGCTTACAGGGGGCGCCGGACACAGATACGCAGTATTTT | CASSLQGAPDTDTQYF | TRBD1 | TRBJ2-3 | TRBV5-1 | once
TGCGCCAGCAGCTCACGTAGGGACACGAGCTCCTACGAGCAGTACTTC | CASSSRRDTSSYEQYF | - | TRBJ2-7 | TRBV5-1 | few
TGTGCCAGCAGCACCCGTGCGGGACGTTACGAGCAGTACTTC | CASSTRAGRYEQYF | - | TRBJ2-7 | TRBV7-2 | -
TGTGCCAGCAGCAAGTATTTTAGGACAGGGAGCACAGGTACGCAGTATTTT | CASSKYFRTGSTGTQYF | TRBD1 | TRBJ2-3 | TRBV7-3 | -
TGCAGTGCTGGCCCAGGGGACTACGAGCAGTACTTC | CSAGPGDYEQYF | - | TRBJ2-7 | TRBV20-1 | few
TGTGCCAGCAGCATCTTTCGGGTTGGCGGGACAGTTTTTCCCCAGGGAGGAGCTTTCTTT | CASSIFRVGGTVFPQGGAFF | - | TRBJ1-1 | TRBV21-1 | -
TGTGCCAGCAGTTCCCCAAGTCGGAGGGCCGGTGAGCAGTTCTTC | CASSSPSRRAGEQFF | - | TRBJ2-1 | TRBV27 | -
TGTGCCAGCAGCTTAGGACAGCACCAAGAGACCCAGTACTTC | CASSLGQHQETQYF | - | TRBJ2-5 | TRBV7-2 | -
TGTGCCAGCACTACCCACACGACCAAAAACATTCAGTACTTC | CASTTHTTKNIQYF | - | TRBJ2-4 | TRBV28 | few
TGTGCCAGCAGTTTAGCGCGGGGGGTGGGGGAGCAGTACTTC | CASSLARGVGEQYF | TRBD2 | TRBJ2-7 | TRBV12-3/TRBV12-4 | few
TGCAGTGCTAGGGCCCCAAGCGGTGAGCAGTTCTTC | CSARAPSGEQFF | - | TRBJ2-1 | TRBV20-1 | few
TGTGCCAGCAGTTACTCGGGACTGCTTTCGTCCTACGAGCAGTACTTC | CASSYSGLLSSYEQYF | - | TRBJ2-7 | TRBV6-5 | -
TGTGCCAGCAGCTGGGGGGGCGCGAATACGCAGTATTTT | CASSWGGANTQYF | - | TRBJ2-3 | TRBV11-2 | -
TGTGCCAGCACCATACAGGGGCGGAAAAACATTCAGTACTTC | CASTIQGRKNIQYF | TRBD1 | TRBJ2-4 | TRBV2 | few
TGTGCCACCAGCACTCGGACAGGGGTATTGGGATCACCCCTCCACTTT | CATSTRTGVLGSPLHF | TRBD1 | TRBJ1-6 | TRBV15 | -
TGTGCCAGCAGCACAACAGGGTGGGGGACGGAGACCCAGTACTTC | CASSTTGWGTETQYF | - | TRBJ2-5 | TRBV7-9 | -
TGCAGTGCTGTGGCAGCCACCTACAATGAGCAGTTCTTC | CSAVAATYNEQFF | - | TRBJ2-1 | TRBV20-1 | -
TGCAGTGCTAGGACTAGCGGCGACTTCACAGATACGCAGTATTTT | CSARTSGDFTDTQYF | TRBD2 | TRBJ2-3 | TRBV20-1 | -
TGCAGTGCCAAAGTGCGTGGGCTTAGAACCTACGAGCAGTACTTC | CSAKVRGLRTYEQYF | - | TRBJ2-7 | TRBV20-1 | -
TGTGCCAGCATCGATGCCGGGTTACAATACAATGAGCAGTTCTTC | CASIDAGLQYNEQFF | - | TRBJ2-1 | TRBV5-5 | -
TGTGCCAGCAGCTTAGCACCTCGCTACGAGCAGTACTTC | CASSLAPRYEQYF | - | TRBJ2-7 | TRBV7-8 | -
TGCAGTGCAATATTCCGAGGCTACTTAAATGAAAAACTGTTTTTT | CSAIFRGYLNEKLFF | - | TRBJ1-4 | TRBV20-1 | -
TGCAGTGCTAATCTCAGGGGGAGTACAGACGAGCAGTACTTC | CSANLRGSTDEQYF | TRBD1 | TRBJ2-7 | TRBV20-1 | -
TGTGCCAGCAGTTTTTCATATCAGGGGAATACAGATACGCAGTATTTT | CASSFSYQGNTDTQYF | - | TRBJ2-3 | TRBV28 | -
TGCGCCAGCAGCAACCAACAGACAGGTCTGCGGGGCTACACCTTC | CASSNQQTGLRGYTF | - | TRBJ1-2 | TRBV5-1 | few